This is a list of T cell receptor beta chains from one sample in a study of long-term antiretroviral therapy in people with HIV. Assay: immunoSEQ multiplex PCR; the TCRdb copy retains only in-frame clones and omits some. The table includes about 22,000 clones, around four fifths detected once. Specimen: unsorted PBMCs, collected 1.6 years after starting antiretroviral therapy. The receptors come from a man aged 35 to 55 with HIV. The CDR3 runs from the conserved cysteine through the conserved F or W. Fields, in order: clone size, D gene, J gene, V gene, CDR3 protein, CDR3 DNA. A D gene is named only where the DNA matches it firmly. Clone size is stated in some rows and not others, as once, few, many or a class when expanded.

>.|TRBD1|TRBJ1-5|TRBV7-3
CASSPGQGYGRRQPQHF
TGTGCCAGCAGCCCAGGACAGGGATACGGTCGGCGTCAGCCCCAGCATTTT
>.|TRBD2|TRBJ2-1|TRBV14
CASAETGGVNEQFF
TGTGCCAGCGCGGAAACCGGGGGGGTCAATGAGCAGTTCTTC
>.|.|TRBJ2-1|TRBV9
CASSAYPLRTASSYNEQFF
TGTGCCAGCAGCGCATACCCTCTCCGGACAGCAAGCTCCTACAATGAGCAGTTCTTC
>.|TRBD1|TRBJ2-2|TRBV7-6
CASSLRGSGELFF
TGTGCCAGCAGCCTCAGGGGGTCCGGGGAGCTGTTTTTT
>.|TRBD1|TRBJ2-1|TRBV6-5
CASSYYGTGVFNEQFF
TGTGCCAGCAGTTATTACGGGACAGGGGTTTTCAATGAGCAGTTCTTC
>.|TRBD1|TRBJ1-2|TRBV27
CASRDRHPGGYTF
TGTGCCAGCCGGGACAGACACCCGGGAGGCTACACCTTC
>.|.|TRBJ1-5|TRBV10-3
CAISRTLSRGNQPQHF
TGTGCCATCAGTCGCACCCTAAGCCGGGGCAATCAGCCCCAGCATTTT
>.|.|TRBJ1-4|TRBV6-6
CASSYRGDGVDEKLFF
TGTGCCAGCAGTTATCGCGGGGACGGAGTTGATGAAAAACTGTTTTTT
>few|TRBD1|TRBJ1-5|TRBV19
CASSTQDRGQYSNQPQHF
TGTGCCAGTAGTACACAGGACAGGGGGCAATATAGCAATCAGCCCCAGCATTTT
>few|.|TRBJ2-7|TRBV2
CASRRTAVSYEQYF
TGTGCCAGCAGGCGGACAGCCGTCTCCTACGAGCAGTACTTC
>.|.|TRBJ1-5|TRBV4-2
CASSQEGEGNQPQHF
TGTGCCAGCAGCCAAGAGGGGGAGGGGAATCAGCCCCAGCATTTT
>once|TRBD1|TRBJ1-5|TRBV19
CASTQAQGGNQPQHF
TGTGCCAGCACACAGGCTCAGGGGGGCAATCAGCCCCAGCATTTT
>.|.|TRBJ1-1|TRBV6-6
CASRVTEKAFF
TGTGCCAGCAGAGTTACCGAGAAAGCTTTCTTT
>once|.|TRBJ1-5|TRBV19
CASSIEGEISNQPQHF
TGTGCCAGTAGTATAGAAGGCGAAATTAGCAATCAGCCCCAGCATTTT
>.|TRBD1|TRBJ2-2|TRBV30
CAWIPGQTNTGELFF
TGTGCCTGGATCCCGGGACAGACGAACACCGGGGAGCTGTTTTTT
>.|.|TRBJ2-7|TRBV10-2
CASSESSRGRGREQYF
TGCGCCAGCAGTGAGTCAAGTAGGGGGAGGGGCCGCGAGCAGTACTTC
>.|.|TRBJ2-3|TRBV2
CASSEWGGNTDTQYF
TGTGCCAGCAGTGAATGGGGCGGGAACACAGATACGCAGTATTTT
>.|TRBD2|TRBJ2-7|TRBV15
CATSSPDWTSGYEQYF
TGTGCCACCAGCAGCCCCGACTGGACTAGCGGTTACGAGCAGTACTTC
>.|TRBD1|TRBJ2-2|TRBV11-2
CASSLGAGQGYTGELFF
TGTGCCAGCAGCTTAGGGGCCGGACAGGGTTACACCGGGGAGCTGTTTTTT
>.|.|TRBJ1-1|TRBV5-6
CASSLAGTVNTEAFF
TGTGCCAGCAGCTTGGCCGGGACGGTGAACACTGAAGCTTTCTTT
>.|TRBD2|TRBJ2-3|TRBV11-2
CASSLGRSSGLLTDTQYF
TGTGCCAGCAGCTTAGGAAGGTCTAGCGGACTACTCACAGATACGCAGTATTTT
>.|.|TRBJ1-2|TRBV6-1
CASSEAQFYGYTF
TGTGCCAGCAGTGAGGCACAGTTCTATGGCTACACCTTC
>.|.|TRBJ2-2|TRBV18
CASSPWDPFANTGELFF
TGTGCCAGCTCACCATGGGACCCGTTCGCGAACACCGGGGAGCTGTTTTTT
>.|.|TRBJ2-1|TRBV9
CASSEDDQGQFF
TGTGCCAGCAGCGAGGACGACCAAGGGCAGTTCTTC
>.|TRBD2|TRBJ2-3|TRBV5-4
CASSRTPMGLAGKDTQYF
TGTGCCAGCAGCAGGACGCCTATGGGACTAGCGGGGAAAGATACGCAGTATTTT
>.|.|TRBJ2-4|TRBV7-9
CASSPGDSGLRAKNIQYF
TGTGCCAGCAGCCCCGGAGATTCCGGCCTTAGAGCCAAAAACATTCAGTACTTC
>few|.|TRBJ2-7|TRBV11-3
CASSLAYYEQYF
TGTGCCAGCAGCTTAGCTTACTACGAGCAGTACTTC
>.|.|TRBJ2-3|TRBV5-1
CASSLRETPYTTDTQYF
TGCGCCAGCAGCTTGAGGGAAACCCCCTATACCACAGATACGCAGTATTTT
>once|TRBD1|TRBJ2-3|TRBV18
CASSKQGYSTDTQYF
TGTGCCAGCTCTAAACAGGGGTATAGCACAGATACGCAGTATTTT
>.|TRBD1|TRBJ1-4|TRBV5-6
CASSLGPGTGYEKLFF
TGTGCCAGCAGCTTGGGCCCCGGGACAGGGTATGAAAAACTGTTTTTT
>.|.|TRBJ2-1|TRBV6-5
CASSLSPRNEQFF
TGTGCCAGCAGCCTTTCCCCCAGGAATGAGCAGTTCTTC
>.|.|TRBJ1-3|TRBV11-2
CASSPRQISGNTIYF
TGTGCCAGCAGCCCACGACAGATCTCTGGAAACACCATATATTTT
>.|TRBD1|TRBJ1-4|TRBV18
CASTRQGLGEKLFF
TGTGCCAGCACCCGACAGGGTTTGGGTGAAAAACTGTTTTTT
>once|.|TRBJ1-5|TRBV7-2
CASSSGLVSAQHF
TGTGCCAGCAGCTCGGGGCTAGTGTCGGCCCAGCATTTT
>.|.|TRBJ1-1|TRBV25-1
CASSVGHLNTEAFF
TGTGCCAGCAGTGTTGGACACTTGAACACTGAAGCTTTCTTT
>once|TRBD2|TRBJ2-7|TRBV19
CASSIASGTTYEQYF
TGTGCCAGTAGTATAGCTAGCGGCACGACCTACGAGCAGTACTTC
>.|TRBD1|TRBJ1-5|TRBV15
CATSRGGTGGRQPQHF
TGTGCCACCAGCAGGGGCGGGACAGGGGGCAGACAGCCCCAGCATTTT
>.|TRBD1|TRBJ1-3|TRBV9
CASSLRTGLEGNTIYF
TGTGCCAGCAGCCTAAGGACAGGGCTCGAAGGAAACACCATATATTTT
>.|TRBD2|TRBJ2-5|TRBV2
CATNPGLERGQTQYF
TGTGCCACCAACCCCGGACTAGAGAGGGGCCAGACCCAGTACTTC
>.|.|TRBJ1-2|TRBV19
CASSLRQPNTYGYTF
TGTGCCAGTAGTTTACGACAGCCTAATACCTATGGCTACACCTTC
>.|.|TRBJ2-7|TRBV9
CASSVHPQNEQYF
TGTGCCAGCAGCGTACACCCTCAAAACGAGCAGTACTTC
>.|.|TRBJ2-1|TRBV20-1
CSATLDNEQFF
TGCAGTGCTACTCTAGACAATGAGCAGTTCTTC